This T cell receptor (beta chain) was recovered during a study of molecular identifiers for immune sequencing clone quantification. Sorting recovered naive CD8 T cells on a CD8+CD4-CCR7+CD45RA+ profile. The ends were cut back, 5 bases at V and 0 bases at J, with 22 bases in the middle. The CDR3 has 18 amino acids. Germline CDR1 and CDR2: SEHNR and FQNEAQ (reference sequence). Study-wide results and limits: Naive cells had under 1% of molecules in clones above 20 RNA copies, effectors over 99%.

This clonotype has at least ten counts. Its antigen is still unknown. TCRdb re-called the PCR reads through MiXCR, storing one row per CDR3 protein. Of about 320,000 distinct CDR3 sequences in the sample, 20% to 25% were seen once. This TCR derives from a human donor in good health. Some libraries in this study had Jurkat cell RNA spiked in. Sequenced sample: naive CD8+ T cells from blood, with Jurkat cell RNA spiked in. Documented subset: FACS-sorted CD8+CD4-CCR7+CD45RA+ naive T cells. V gene TRBV7-9 combines with J gene TRBJ1-1; no definite D call. The CDR3 DNA reads as TGTGCCAGCAGCCACCCTACCAAGCCGGACTACATGAACACTGAAGCTTTCTTT. Translating it yields CASSHPTKPDYMNTEAFF.